Listed here are 17 T cell receptor beta chains from one sample, sequenced in a study of blood T cell repertoires in COVID-19. Data came from immunoSEQ multiplex PCR; TCRdb stores just in-frame clones and leaves some out. The sample consists of 80,000 to 95,000 clones, nearly 90% of them appearing once. The sample comprised peripheral blood. The source of these receptors is a man between 65 and 80 years old with acute or convalescent COVID-19.

The gene calls are TRBV29-1 and TRBJ1-2; 9 bases match TRBD1. The CDR3 is made up of 13 amino acids. Looked up from germline, CDR1 is SQVTM and CDR2 is ANQGSEA. With V trimmed by 6 bases and J by 3 bases, 5 bases remained unmatched. CDR3 region: CSVGQGFDYGYTF. For the CDR3, the DNA is TGCAGCGTCGGACAGGGGTTTGACTATGGCTACACCTTC.

The rearrangement joins TRBV3-1 (or the pseudogene TRBV3-2) to TRBJ1-1; the D gene is possibly TRBD1 (6 bases). CDR1 is LGHDT, CDR2 YNNKEL, per germline (reference sequence). The CDR3 spans 14 residues. Between the trimmed V and J ends, which lost 3 bases and 1 base, there was a span of 9 bases. The CDR3 is CASSHLTGNTEAFF. The CDR3 nucleotides are TGTGCCAGCAGCCACTTGACAGGGAACACTGAAGCTTTCTTT.

The chain employs TRBV27 and TRBJ2-3; 10 bases map to TRBD2. V was pared by 5 bases and J by 2 bases, with 13 bases of the junction left unmatched. In germline, CDR1 is MNHEY, CDR2 SMNVEV (reference sequence). The CDR3 length is 18 residues. The CDR3 region has the DNA TGTGCCAGCAGTCCAGCCGGACTAGCGGTTCGGGACACAGATACGCAGTATTTT. It encodes CASSPAGLAVRDTDTQYF.

The chain is built from TRBV5-5 and TRBJ2-7; maybe TRBD1 (6 bases). Per the germline V gene, CDR1 is SGHKS and CDR2 is YYEKEE (reference sequence). The CDR3 contains 19 residues. The ends were cut back, 5 bases at V and 3 bases at J, with 30 bases in the middle. As DNA, the CDR3 is TGTGCCAGCAGTCATATCCTCCTCAGGGGCCCCAATTCCTACTACGAGCAGTACTTC. Its protein is CASSHILLRGPNSYYEQYF.

Concerning this clone: The sample holds other DNA sequences that translate to the same CDR3. The genes are TRBV11-2 and TRBJ2-1; 14 nucleotides align to TRBD2. The CDR3 covers 16 residues. Germline loops: CDR1 SGHAT, CDR2 FQNNGV. Trimming at V came to 6 bases and at J to 1 base, leaving 2 bases not matched to a gene. As DNA, the CDR3 is TGTGCCAGCAGTCGGACTAGCGGGGGGTCCTACAATGAGCAGTTCTTC. This translates into CASSRTSGGSYNEQFF.

This clone was counted a single time. V is TRBV29-1 and J is TRBJ2-1, with D maybe TRBD1 (5 bases). CDR3 length equals 13 residues. Germline loops: CDR1 SQVTM, CDR2 ANQGSEA. V lost 7 bases and J lost 5, with 15 bases in between. CDR3 nucleotide sequence: TGCAGCGCAGACAGTACGTCGGACAATGAGCAGTTCTTC. This codes for CSADSTSDNEQFF.

V is TRBV14 and J is TRBJ2-7; TRBD2 aligns across 7 bases. The CDR3 is made up of 13 amino acids. The V segment lost 2 bases and the J segment 6 bases; nucleotides outside the gene matches: 4. The germline V gene has CDR1 SGHDN and CDR2 FVKESK. The CDR3 nucleotides are TGTGCCAGCAGCCAACAGGGAGGGCTCGAGCAGTACTTC. Translation: CASSQQGGLEQYF.

The CDR3 protein is CASSSYLAGGDEQFF. CDR3 nucleotide sequence: TGTGCCAGCAGCTCCTATCTAGCAGGAGGGGATGAGCAGTTCTTC. The J gene is TRBJ2-1, the V gene TRBV7-2, with D tentatively TRBD2 (6 bases). The germline V gene encodes CDR1 SGHTA and CDR2 FQGNSA. The CDR3 extends over 15 amino acids. The V end lost 4 bases, the J end lost 8 bases, and 18 bases lay between the germline ends.

The rearrangement uses TRBV19 and TRBJ2-5, with 7 bases aligning to TRBD2. This CDR3 has 14 residues. Per the germline V gene, CDR1 is LNHDA and CDR2 is SQIVND (reference sequence). The J segment lost 2 bases and the V segment lost 8 bases, leaving 8 bases of the junction unmatched. Here the CDR3 reads CASRASGSQETQYF. In DNA, the CDR3 is TGTGCCAGTCGGGCTAGCGGATCTCAAGAGACCCAGTACTTC.

This chain uses TRBV9 with TRBJ1-4; D gene unclear. With 0 bases removed from V and 1 base from J, the gap between germline ends came to 7 bases. Germline lookup yields CDR1 SGDLS and CDR2 YYNGEE. CDR3 length: 15 residues. In nucleotides, the CDR3 is TGTGCCAGCAGCGTAGCTGAGTTAACTAATGAAAAACTGTTTTTT. Residues: CASSVAELTNEKLFF.

This chain connects TRBV13 to TRBJ2-2; TRBD2 matches at 8 bases. The germline gives CDR1 PRHDT, CDR2 FYEKMQ (reference sequence). V trimming: 4 bases; J trimming: 0 bases; junction bases outside the gene matches: 10. This CDR3 contains 18 residues. The CDR3 DNA follows: TGTGCCAGCAGCTCCCCAACTAGCGGCTACGCGAACACCGGGGAGCTGTTTTTT. Translation: CASSSPTSGYANTGELFF.

This clone was detected only a few times. The chain combines TRBV10-3 with TRBJ1-1; weak D call: TRBD1 (6 bases). The CDR3 is made up of 15 amino acids. Germline CDR1 is ENHRY and CDR2 is SYGVKD. Trimming pared 7 bases from V and 5 bases from J, leaving 20 bases between. The CDR3 region has the DNA TGTGCCATCACTACATTGACAGGCCGAGGGACTGAAGCTTTCTTT. It encodes CAITTLTGRGTEAFF.

The genes are TRBV14 and TRBJ2-1; TRBD2 matches 9 bases. J lost 8 bases, V lost 0 bases, and 8 bases had no gene match. The CDR3 has 16 amino acids. Germline CDR1 reads SGHDN; CDR2 reads FVKESK. CDR3 sequence: CASSQESSGRSDEQFF. CDR3 DNA: TGTGCCAGCAGCCAAGAGAGTAGCGGGAGATCGGATGAGCAGTTCTTC.

V gene TRBV29-1 combines with J gene TRBJ2-7; tentative D call: TRBD2 (5 bases). The V gene's germline CDR1 is SQVTM and CDR2 ANQGSEA. Trimming removed 4 bases from V and 2 bases from J, with 12 bases in between. The CDR3 is 13 amino acids. CDR3 sequence: CSVVGAATYEQYF. CDR3 bases: TGCAGCGTTGTTGGAGCGGCGACCTACGAGCAGTACTTC.

The rearrangement joins TRBV19 to TRBJ1-6; tentative D call: TRBD1 (6 bases). The CDR3 extends over 14 amino acids. Between the trimmed V and J ends, which lost 3 bases and 5 bases, there was a span of 8 bases. The germline gives CDR1 LNHDA, CDR2 SQIVND (reference sequence). The CDR3 nucleotides are TGTGCCAGTAGTATGAGACAGGATAATTCACCCCTCCACTTT. Amino acids: CASSMRQDNSPLHF.

The chain joins TRBV29-1 to TRBJ2-2; 8 bases fit TRBD2. The CDR3 consists of 13 residues. Germline CDR1 is SQVTM and CDR2 is ANQGSEA. The V segment lost 8 bases and the J segment 8 bases; nucleotides outside the gene matches: 10. The CDR3 protein is CSYEREIYGELFF. The DNA of the CDR3 is TGCAGCTACGAGCGGGAGATTTATGGGGAGCTGTTTTTT.

The chain is built from TRBV27 and TRBJ2-3; D possibly corresponds to TRBD2 (6 bases). The germline V gene has CDR1 MNHEY and CDR2 SMNVEV (reference sequence). V dropped 3 bases and J dropped 9 bases, with 13 bases sitting between them. This CDR3 comprises 13 residues. Here the CDR3 DNA reads TGTGCCAGCAGTTTCCGGGAGAGGGAGACGCAGTATTTT. This sequence encodes CASSFRERETQYF.